The TCR beta chain described here comes from a study of T cells in Graves' hyperthyroidism and ophthalmopathy. Study information: Sampling of peripheral blood happened at initial diagnosis, prior to any treatment.

This clonotype appeared many times. What it recognizes is unknown. Notes on the study in general: In the analysis, a 13 V-J model separated ophthalmopathy from stable hyperthyroidism. Most expanded thyroid clonotypes above 0.001 recurred in blood.

Researchers took RNA transcripts and amplified the TCR beta CDR3 regions from them. The HTBI primer set was used in a first-round RT-PCR of the TCR CDR3. Each CDR3 protein gets one entry after TCRdb re-called the multiplex PCR reads with MiXCR. The repertoire holds about 520,000 distinct CDR3 sequences, with roughly a quarter as singletons. From 8.5 to 10 ml of fresh peripheral blood, PBMCs were isolated. CDR1 is SGHAT and CDR2 is FQNNGV in the germline V gene. V was trimmed by 0 bases and J by 7 bases, leaving 16 bases between them. The CDR3 has 16 residues. The genes are TRBV11-2 and TRBJ1-5; weak D call: TRBD1 (5 bases). Sequenced sample: blood. This sequence was found in a woman in her twenties or thirties with Graves' ophthalmopathy. CDR3 nucleotides: TGTGCCAGCAGCTTAGATTCTGGGGGATCGGGGCAGCCCCAGCATTTT. It codes for CASSLDSGGSGQPQHF.